This T cell receptor (beta chain) was identified during a study of blood T cells in healthy people across ages. Across the whole study: The capture of about one barcoded beta molecule per two T cells was achieved by template switching.

Overall study results and limits: Bulk PBMC profiling left naive and antigen-experienced comparisons inconclusive.

The CDR3 has 15 residues. The V end was cut by 5 bases, the J end by 7 bases, with 18 bases between. A J-beta primer mix and a sample-barcoded 5' primer were used in a second PCR of roughly 6 to 11 cycles. TCRdb ran MiXCR on the 5' RACE reads and lists one entry per CDR3 protein. The sample has over 500,000 distinct CDR3 sequences, 45% to 60% seen once; the top ten hold 13%. Total RNA, at least 5 micrograms per sample, came from PBMCs. This clonotype was detected many times. Its antigen is still unknown. Sequencing used blood. This sequence originates from a woman older than 75 in good health. The chain couples TRBV12-3 or TRBV12-4 to TRBJ2-1; D is perhaps TRBD1 (6 bases). CDR3 in DNA: TGTGCCAGCAGTGTCGGGACACTAATATCGAATGAGCAGTTCTTC. Encoded protein: CASSVGTLISNEQFF.